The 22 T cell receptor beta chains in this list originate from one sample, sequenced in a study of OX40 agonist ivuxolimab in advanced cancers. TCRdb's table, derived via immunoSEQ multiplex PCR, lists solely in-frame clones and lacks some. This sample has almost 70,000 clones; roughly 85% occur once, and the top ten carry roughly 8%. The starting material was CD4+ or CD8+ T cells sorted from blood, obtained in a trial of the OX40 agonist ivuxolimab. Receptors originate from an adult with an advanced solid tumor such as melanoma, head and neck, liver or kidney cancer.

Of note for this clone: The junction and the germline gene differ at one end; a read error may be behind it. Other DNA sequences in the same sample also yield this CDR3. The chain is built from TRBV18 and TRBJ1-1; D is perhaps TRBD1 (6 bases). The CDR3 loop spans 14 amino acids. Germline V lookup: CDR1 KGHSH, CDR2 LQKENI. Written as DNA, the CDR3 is TGTGCCAGCTCACTTCATTCTACGGGGGCTGAAGCTTTTTTT. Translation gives CASSLHSTGAEAFF.

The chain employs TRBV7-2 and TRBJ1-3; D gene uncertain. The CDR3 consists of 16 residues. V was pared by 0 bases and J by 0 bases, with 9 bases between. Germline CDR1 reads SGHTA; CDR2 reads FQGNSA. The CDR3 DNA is TGTGCCAGCAGCTTAGCGAGGGCCGTCTCTGGAAACACCATATATTTT. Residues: CASSLARAVSGNTIYF.

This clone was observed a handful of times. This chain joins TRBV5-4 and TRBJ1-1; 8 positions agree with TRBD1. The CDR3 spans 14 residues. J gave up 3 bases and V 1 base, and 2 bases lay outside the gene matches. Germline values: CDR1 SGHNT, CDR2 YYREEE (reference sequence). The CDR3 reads CASSLQDRDTEAFF. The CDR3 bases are TGTGCCAGCAGCTTGCAGGACAGGGACACTGAAGCTTTCTTT.

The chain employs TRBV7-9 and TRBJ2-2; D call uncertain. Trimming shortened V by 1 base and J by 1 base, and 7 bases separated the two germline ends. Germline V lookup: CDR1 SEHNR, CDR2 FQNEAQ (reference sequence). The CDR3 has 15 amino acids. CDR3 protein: CASSLVPVNTGELFF. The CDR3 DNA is TGTGCCAGCAGCTTAGTTCCTGTGAACACCGGGGAGCTGTTTTTT.

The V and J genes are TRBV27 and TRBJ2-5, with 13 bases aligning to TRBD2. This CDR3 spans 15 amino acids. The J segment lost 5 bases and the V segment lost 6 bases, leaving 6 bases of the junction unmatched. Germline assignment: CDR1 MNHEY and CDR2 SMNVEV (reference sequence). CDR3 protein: CASSITSGGAETQYF. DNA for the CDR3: TGTGCCAGCAGCATTACTAGCGGGGGGGCGGAGACCCAGTACTTC.

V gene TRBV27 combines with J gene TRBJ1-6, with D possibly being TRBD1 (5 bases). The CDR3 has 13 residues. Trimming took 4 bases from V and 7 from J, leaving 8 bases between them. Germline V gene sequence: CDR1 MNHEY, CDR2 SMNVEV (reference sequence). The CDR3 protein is CASSSDRNSPLHF. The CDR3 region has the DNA TGTGCCAGCAGTTCTGACAGAAATTCACCCCTCCACTTT.

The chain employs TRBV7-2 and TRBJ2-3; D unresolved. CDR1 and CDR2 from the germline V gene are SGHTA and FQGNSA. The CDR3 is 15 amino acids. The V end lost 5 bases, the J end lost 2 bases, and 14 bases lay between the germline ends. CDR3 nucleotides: TGTGCCAGCAGCCAGCTTGGCGGAGCCACAGATACGCAGTATTTT. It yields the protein CASSQLGGATDTQYF.

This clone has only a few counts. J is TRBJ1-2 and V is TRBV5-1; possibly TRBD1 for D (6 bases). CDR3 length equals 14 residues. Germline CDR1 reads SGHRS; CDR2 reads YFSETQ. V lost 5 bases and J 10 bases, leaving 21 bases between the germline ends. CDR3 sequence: CASRIGQLTIHYTF. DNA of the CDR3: TGCGCCAGCAGAATTGGACAGCTGACTATTCACTACACCTTC.

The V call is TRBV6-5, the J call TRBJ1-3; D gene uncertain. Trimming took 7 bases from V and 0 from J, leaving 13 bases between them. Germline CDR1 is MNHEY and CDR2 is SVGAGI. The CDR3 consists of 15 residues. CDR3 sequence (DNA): TGTGCCAGCATCGACTCCGAGGGCTCTGGAAACACCATATATTTT. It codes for CASIDSEGSGNTIYF.

Here the CDR3 DNA reads TGTGCCAGCAGTTCACCGGGACAGGGGGCGAATGAGCAGTTCTTC. Protein sequence: CASSSPGQGANEQFF. This chain uses TRBV6-6 with TRBJ2-1; TRBD1 aligns across 12 bases. This CDR3 has 15 amino acids. Trimming at V came to 4 bases and at J to 7 bases, leaving 5 bases not matched to a gene. Germline assignment: CDR1 MNHNY and CDR2 SVGAGI (reference sequence).

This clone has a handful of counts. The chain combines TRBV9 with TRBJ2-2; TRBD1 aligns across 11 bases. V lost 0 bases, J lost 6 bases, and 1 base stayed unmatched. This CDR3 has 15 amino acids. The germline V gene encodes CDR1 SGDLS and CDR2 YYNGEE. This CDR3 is CASSVGDRGAGELFF. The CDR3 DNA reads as TGTGCCAGCAGCGTAGGGGACAGGGGGGCCGGGGAGCTGTTTTTT. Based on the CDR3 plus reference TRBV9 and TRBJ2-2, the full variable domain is DSGVTQTPKHLITATGQRVTLRCSPRSGDLSVYWYQQSLDQGLQFLIQYYNGEERAKGNILERFSAQQFPDLHSELNLSSLELGDSALYFCASSVGDRGAGELFFGEGSRLTVL.

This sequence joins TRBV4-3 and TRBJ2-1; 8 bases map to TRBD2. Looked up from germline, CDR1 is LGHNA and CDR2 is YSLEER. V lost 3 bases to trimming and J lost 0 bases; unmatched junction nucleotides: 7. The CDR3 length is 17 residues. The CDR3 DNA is TGCGCCAGCAGCCAGCCGCGGGGGGCCGGCTCCTACAATGAGCAGTTCTTC. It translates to CASSQPRGAGSYNEQFF.

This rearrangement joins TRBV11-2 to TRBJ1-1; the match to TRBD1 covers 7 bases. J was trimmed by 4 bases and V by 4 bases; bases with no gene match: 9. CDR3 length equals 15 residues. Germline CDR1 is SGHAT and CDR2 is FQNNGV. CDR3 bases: TGTGCCAGCAGCTCAGTGACAGGGACCAGCACTGAAGCTTTCTTT. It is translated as CASSSVTGTSTEAFF.

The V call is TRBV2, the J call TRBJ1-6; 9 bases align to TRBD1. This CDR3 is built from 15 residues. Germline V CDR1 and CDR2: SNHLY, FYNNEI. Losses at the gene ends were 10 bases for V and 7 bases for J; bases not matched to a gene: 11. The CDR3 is CATLLIQGANSPLHF. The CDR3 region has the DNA TGTGCCACCCTACTTATACAGGGGGCGAATTCACCCCTCCACTTT. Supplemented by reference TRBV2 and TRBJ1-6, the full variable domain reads EPEVTQTPSHQVTQMGQEVILRCVPISNHLYFYWYRQILGQKVEFLVSFYNNEISEKSEIFDDQFSVERPDGSNFTLKIRSTKLEDSAMYFCATLLIQGANSPLHFGNGTRLTVT.

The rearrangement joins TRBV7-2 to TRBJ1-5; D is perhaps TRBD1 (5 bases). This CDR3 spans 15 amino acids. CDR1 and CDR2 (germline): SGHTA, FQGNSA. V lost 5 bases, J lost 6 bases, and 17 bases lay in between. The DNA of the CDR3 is TGTGCCAGCAGCCCGGACATGGGTTCGGGTCAGCCCCAGCATTTT. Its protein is CASSPDMGSGQPQHF.

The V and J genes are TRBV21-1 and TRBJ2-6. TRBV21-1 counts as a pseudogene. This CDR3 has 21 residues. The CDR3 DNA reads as TGTGCCAGCAGCAAACGAGGAGAGCCGGGACCCCCTAGGGCTGGGGCCAACGTCCTGACTTTC. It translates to CASSKRGEPGPPRAGANVLTF.

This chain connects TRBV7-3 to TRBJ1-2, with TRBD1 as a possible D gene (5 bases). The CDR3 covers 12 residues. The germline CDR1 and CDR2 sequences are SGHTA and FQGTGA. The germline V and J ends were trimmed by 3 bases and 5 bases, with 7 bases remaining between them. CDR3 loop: CASSFEGYGYTF. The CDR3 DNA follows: TGTGCCAGCAGCTTTGAGGGGTATGGCTACACCTTC.

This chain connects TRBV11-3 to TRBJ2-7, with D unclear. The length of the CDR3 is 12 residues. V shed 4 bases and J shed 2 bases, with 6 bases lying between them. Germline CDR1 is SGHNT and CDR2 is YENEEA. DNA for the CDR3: TGTGCCAGCAGCTCGCCCGCCTACGAGCAGTACTTC. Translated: CASSSPAYEQYF.

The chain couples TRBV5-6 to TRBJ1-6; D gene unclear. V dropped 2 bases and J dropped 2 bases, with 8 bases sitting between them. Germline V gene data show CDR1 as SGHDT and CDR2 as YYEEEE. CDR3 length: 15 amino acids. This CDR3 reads CASSFGFTYNSPLHF. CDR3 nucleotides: TGTGCCAGCAGCTTCGGGTTTACCTATAATTCACCCCTCCACTTT.

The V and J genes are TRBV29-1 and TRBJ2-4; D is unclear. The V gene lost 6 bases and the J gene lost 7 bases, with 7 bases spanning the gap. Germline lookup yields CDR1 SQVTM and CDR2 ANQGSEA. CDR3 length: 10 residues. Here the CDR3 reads CSVRANIQYF. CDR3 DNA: TGCAGCGTCCGTGCTAACATTCAGTACTTC. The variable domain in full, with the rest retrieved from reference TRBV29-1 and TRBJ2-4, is SAVISQKPSRDICQRGTSLTIQCQVDSQVTMMFWYRQQPGQSLTLIATANQGSEATYESGFVIDKFPISRPNLTFSTLTVSNMSPEDSSIYLCSVRANIQYFGAGTRLSVL.

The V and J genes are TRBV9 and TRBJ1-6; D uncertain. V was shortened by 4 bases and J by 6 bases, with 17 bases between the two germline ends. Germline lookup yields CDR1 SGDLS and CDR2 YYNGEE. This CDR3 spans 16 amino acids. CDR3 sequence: CASSPSPPDFNSPLHF. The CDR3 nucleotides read TGTGCCAGCAGCCCCTCCCCACCGGACTTTAATTCACCCCTCCACTTT.

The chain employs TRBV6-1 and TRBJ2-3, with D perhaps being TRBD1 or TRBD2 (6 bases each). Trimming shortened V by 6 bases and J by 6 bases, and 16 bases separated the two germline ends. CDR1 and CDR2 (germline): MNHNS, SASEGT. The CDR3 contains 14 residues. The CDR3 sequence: CASRLGGPGDTQYF. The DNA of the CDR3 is TGTGCCAGCAGACTCGGGGGCCCCGGGGATACGCAGTATTTT.